These 5 T cell receptor beta chains came from one sample sequenced in a study of regulatory T cells in long-lasting Graves disease. Time point described: persistent/refractory GD, antithyroid drugs over 5 years with positive TRAb. PBMC-extracted RNA yielded the TCR library. Relying on iRepertoire HTBI primers and Arm-PCR of CDR3 regions, the team built TCR beta libraries. TCRdb redid the calling of the multiplex PCR reads with MiXCR, one entry per CDR3 protein. The sample includes around 400,000 distinct CDR3 sequences, 21% of them seen just once. The sequenced sample was peripheral blood mononuclear cells (PBMCs), obtained when the disease was refractory, from a patient treated with antithyroid drugs. Receptor source: a female donor with Graves disease.

This clonotype was recorded at least ten times. This chain uses TRBV2 with TRBJ1-2; the D is unclear. The V and J ends lost 1 base and 0 bases respectively, with 6 bases between them. In germline, CDR1 is SNHLY, CDR2 FYNNEI. The CDR3 totals 14 residues. The CDR3 nucleotides read TGTGCCAGCAGTGAAGTGAGATCTAACTATGGCTACACCTTC. Its translation is CASSEVRSNYGYTF.

This clonotype was detected a few times. The genes are TRBV3-1 and TRBJ1-2; D gene ambiguous. Germline lookup yields CDR1 LGHDT and CDR2 YNNKEL (reference sequence). The CDR3 loop spans 14 amino acids. V was cut by 0 bases and J by 8 bases, with 13 bases left in between. The CDR3, as DNA: TGTGCCAGCAGCCAAGATGGGTGGATGTGGGGCTACACCTTC. Translating it yields CASSQDGWMWGYTF.

This clonotype came up many times. The gene calls are TRBV25-1 and TRBJ2-5, with a weak D call TRBD1 (5 bases). CDR1 MGHDK and CDR2 SYGVNS come from the germline V gene. This CDR3 has 13 residues. V was clipped by 3 bases and J by 4 bases, with 9 bases between them. The DNA of the CDR3 is TGTGCCAGCAGTGACAGCAGGGTAGAGACCCAGTACTTC. Protein sequence: CASSDSRVETQYF.

The V gene is TRBV12-3 or TRBV12-4, the J gene TRBJ2-1, with 7 bases lining up with TRBD2. The CDR3 length is 15 residues. V was clipped by 6 bases and J by 5 bases; unmatched bases: 10. CDR3 in amino acids: CASSRVGGPHNEQFF. DNA of the CDR3: TGTGCCAGCAGCCGAGTGGGAGGGCCGCACAATGAGCAGTTCTTC.

This clonotype was seen many times. This chain joins TRBV3-1 and TRBJ1-4; a weak D match, TRBD1 (5 bases). Germline CDR1 LGHDT, CDR2 YNNKEL (reference sequence). The CDR3 has 14 residues. Between the trimmed V and J ends, which lost 4 bases and 4 bases, there was a span of 10 bases. CDR3 residues: CASSRSGHNEKLFF. In nucleotides, the CDR3 is TGTGCCAGCAGCCGGTCAGGGCATAATGAAAAACTGTTTTTT.